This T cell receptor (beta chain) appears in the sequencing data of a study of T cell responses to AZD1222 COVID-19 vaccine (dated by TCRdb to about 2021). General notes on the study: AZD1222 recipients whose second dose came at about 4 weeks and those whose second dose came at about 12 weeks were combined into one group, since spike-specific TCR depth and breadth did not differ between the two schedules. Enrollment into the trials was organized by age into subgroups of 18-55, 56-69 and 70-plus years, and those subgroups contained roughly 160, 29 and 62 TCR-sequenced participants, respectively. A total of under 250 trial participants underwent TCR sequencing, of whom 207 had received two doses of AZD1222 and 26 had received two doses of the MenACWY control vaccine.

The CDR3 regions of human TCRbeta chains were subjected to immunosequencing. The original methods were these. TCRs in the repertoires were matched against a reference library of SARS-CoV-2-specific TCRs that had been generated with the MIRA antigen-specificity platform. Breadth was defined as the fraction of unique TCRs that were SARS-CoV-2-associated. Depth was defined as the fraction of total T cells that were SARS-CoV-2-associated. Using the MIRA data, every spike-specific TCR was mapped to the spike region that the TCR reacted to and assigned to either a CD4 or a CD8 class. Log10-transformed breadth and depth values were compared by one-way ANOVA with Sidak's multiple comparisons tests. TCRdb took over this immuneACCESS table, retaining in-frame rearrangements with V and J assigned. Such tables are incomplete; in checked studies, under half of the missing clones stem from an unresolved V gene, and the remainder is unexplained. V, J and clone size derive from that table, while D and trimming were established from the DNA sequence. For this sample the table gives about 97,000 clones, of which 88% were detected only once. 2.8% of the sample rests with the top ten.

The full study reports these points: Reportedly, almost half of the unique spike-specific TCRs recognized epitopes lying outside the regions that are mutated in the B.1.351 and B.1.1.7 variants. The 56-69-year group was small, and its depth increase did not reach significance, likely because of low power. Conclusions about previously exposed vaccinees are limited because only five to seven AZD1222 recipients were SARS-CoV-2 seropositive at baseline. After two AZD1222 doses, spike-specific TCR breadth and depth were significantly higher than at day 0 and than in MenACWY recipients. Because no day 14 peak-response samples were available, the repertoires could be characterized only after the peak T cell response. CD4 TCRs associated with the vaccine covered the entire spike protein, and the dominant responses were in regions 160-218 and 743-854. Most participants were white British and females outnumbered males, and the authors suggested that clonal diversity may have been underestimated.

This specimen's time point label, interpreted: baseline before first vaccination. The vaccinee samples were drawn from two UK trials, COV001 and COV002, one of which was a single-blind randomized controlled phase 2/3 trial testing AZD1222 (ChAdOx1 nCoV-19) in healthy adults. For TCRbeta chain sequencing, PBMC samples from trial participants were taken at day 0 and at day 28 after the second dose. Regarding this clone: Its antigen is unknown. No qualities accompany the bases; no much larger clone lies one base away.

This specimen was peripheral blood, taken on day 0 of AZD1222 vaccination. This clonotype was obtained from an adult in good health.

The DNA sequence is as follows: TGTGCCAGCATCTCGAACGGCCAGGGCTATGGCTACACCTTC. The encoded protein is CASISNGQGYGYTF. The V gene is TRBV2 and the J gene is TRBJ1-2; 5 matching bases give a weak D call of TRBD1. CDR1 and CDR2 were assigned from the germline V gene as SNHLY and FYNNEI. The CDR3, from cysteine to phenylalanine, totals 14 residues. Of the read, only the CDR3 DNA is kept; its 42 bases are in frame from base 1. Trimming costs V 7 bases and J 4 bases, and their ends lie 16 bases apart.